This TCR beta chain is from a study of blood T cell repertoires in COVID-19. At the level of the study: Material from acute and convalescent COVID-19 was sourced from the United States, Italy and Spain. T cells, B-cell-depleted T cells, or PBMCs provided the cDNA or gDNA that served as material.

Per the study methods: Amplification of reference gene primers provided the estimated nucleated cell counts. The table came from immunoSEQ multiplex PCR; TCRdb's copy has only in-frame clones and leaves some out. That table furnishes V, J and clone size, whereas the DNA furnished D and trimming. The data contain 150,000 to 190,000 clones, around 74% of them singletons. From germline, CDR1 is SGHTA and CDR2 FQGTGA. The V end lost 1 base, the J end lost 0 bases, and 9 bases lay between the germline ends. CDR3 length: 16 amino acids. This sequence originates from an elderly woman with acute or convalescent COVID-19. The chain couples TRBV7-3 to TRBJ2-2; the D is unclear. Sequencing was done on a sample of peripheral blood. The CDR3 here is CASSLRPYANTGELFF. The CDR3 coding sequence is TGTGCCAGCAGCTTAAGGCCATACGCGAACACCGGGGAGCTGTTTTTT.